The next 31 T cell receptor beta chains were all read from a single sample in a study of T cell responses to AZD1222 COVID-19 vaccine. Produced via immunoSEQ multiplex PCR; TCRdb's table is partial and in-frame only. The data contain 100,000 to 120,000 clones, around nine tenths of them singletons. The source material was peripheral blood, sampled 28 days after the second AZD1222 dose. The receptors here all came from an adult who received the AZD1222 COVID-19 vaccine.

CDR3 nucleotide sequence: TGCGCCAGCAGCCCGGGCCCTGCCAAAGAGACCCAGTACTTC. Protein sequence: CASSPGPAKETQYF. The gene calls are TRBV4-1 and TRBJ2-5; D is ambiguous. The V and J ends lost 4 bases and 3 bases respectively, with 12 bases between them. The CDR3 is 14 residues long. Germline CDR1 reads MGHRA; CDR2 reads YSYEKL.

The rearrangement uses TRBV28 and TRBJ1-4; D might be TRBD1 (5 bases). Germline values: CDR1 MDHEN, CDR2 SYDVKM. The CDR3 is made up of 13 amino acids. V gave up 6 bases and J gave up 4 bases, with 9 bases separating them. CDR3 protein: CASRSQGNEKLFF. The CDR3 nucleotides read TGTGCCAGCAGAAGCCAGGGTAATGAAAAACTGTTTTTT.

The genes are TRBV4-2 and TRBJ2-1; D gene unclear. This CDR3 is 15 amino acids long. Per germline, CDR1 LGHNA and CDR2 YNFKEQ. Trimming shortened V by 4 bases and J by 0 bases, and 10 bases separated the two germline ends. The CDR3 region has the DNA TGTGCCAGCAGCCCTACACGGAGCTCCTACAATGAGCAGTTCTTC. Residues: CASSPTRSSYNEQFF.

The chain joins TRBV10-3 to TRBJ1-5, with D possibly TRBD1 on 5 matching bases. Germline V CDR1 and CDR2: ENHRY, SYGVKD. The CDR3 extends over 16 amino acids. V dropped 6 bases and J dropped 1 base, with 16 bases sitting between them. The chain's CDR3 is CAIRAGEGHSNQPQHF. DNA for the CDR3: TGTGCCATCAGGGCGGGGGAGGGCCACAGCAATCAGCCCCAGCATTTT.

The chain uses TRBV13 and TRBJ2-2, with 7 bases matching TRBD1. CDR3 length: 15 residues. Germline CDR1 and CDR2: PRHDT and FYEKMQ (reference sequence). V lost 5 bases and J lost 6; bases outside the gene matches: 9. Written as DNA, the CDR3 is TGTGCCAGCAGCCTGCGGACAGGCCTTTCCGGGGAGCTGTTTTTT. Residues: CASSLRTGLSGELFF.

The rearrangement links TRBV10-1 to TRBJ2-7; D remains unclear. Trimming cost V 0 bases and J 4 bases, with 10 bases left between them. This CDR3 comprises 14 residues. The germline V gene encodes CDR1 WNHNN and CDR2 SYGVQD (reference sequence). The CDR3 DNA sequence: TGCGCCAGCAGTGAGTCGATGGGCATTTACGAGCAGTACTTC. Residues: CASSESMGIYEQYF.

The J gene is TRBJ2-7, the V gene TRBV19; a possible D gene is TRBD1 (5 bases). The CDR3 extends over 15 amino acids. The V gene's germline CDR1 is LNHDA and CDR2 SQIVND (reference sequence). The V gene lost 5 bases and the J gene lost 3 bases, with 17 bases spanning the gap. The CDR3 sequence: CASSFRTQGLYEQYF. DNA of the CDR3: TGTGCCAGTAGTTTCAGAACCCAGGGCCTCTACGAGCAGTACTTC.

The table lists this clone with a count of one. In DNA form, the CDR3 reads TGTGCCAGCAGTAATCGGGACAGGGTAGTAACCGGGGAGCTGTTTTTT. It codes for CASSNRDRVVTGELFF. The rearrangement links TRBV28 to TRBJ2-2, with 9 bases matching TRBD1. CDR1 and CDR2 from the germline V gene are MDHEN and SYDVKM. The trim removed 5 bases at V and 5 bases at J, leaving 9 bases unmatched. The CDR3 length is 16 residues. Filled out from reference TRBV28 and TRBJ2-2, the complete variable domain reads DVKVTQSSRYLVKRTGEKVFLECVQDMDHENMFWYRQDPGLGLRLIYFSYDVKMKEKGDIPEGYSVSREKKERFSLILESASTNQTSMYLCASSNRDRVVTGELFFGEGSRLTVL.

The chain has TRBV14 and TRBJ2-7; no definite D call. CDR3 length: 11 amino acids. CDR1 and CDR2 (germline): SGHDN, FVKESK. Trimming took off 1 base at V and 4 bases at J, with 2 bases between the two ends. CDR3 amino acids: CASSQVYEQYF. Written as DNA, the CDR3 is TGTGCCAGCAGCCAAGTGTACGAGCAGTACTTC. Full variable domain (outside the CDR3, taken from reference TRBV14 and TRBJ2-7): EAGVTQFPSHSVIEKGQTVTLRCDPISGHDNLYWYRRVMGKEIKFLLHFVKESKQDESGMPNNRFLAERTGGTYSTLKVQPAELEDSGVYFCASSQVYEQYFGPGTRLTVT.

The CDR3 DNA is TGTGCCAGCAGTTTCATGAACACTGAAGCTTTCTTT. Amino acid sequence: CASSFMNTEAFF. This chain connects TRBV28 to TRBJ1-1; D unclear. CDR1 is MDHEN and CDR2 is SYDVKM in the germline V gene. With 3 bases removed from V and 0 bases from J, the gap between germline ends came to 2 bases. There are 12 residues in the CDR3.

The CDR3 here is CASSSRRRNYGYTF. CDR3 sequence (DNA): TGTGCCAGCAGTTCCCGGCGGAGAAACTATGGCTACACCTTC. This chain connects TRBV27 to TRBJ1-2; D is unresolved. The V gene's germline CDR1 is MNHEY and CDR2 SMNVEV (reference sequence). The CDR3 totals 14 residues. The V and J ends lost 4 bases and 2 bases respectively, with 11 bases between them.

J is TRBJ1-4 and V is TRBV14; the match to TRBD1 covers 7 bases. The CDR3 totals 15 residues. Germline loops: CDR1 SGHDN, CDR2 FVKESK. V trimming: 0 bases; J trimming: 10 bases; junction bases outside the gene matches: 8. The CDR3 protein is CASSQETGTLGKLFF. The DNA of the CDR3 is TGTGCCAGCAGCCAAGAGACAGGGACTTTGGGAAAACTGTTTTTT.

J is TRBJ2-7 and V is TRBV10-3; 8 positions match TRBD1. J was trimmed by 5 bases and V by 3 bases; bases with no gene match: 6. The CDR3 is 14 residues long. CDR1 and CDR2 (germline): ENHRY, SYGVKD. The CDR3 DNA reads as TGTGCCATCAGTGATGCAGGGGGCGGGAACGAGCAGTACTTC. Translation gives CAISDAGGGNEQYF.

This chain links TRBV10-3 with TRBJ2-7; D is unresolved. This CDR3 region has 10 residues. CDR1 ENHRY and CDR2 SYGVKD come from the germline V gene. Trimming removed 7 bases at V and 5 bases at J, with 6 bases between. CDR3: CAIKVDEQYF. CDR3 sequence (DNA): TGTGCCATCAAGGTTGACGAGCAGTACTTC.

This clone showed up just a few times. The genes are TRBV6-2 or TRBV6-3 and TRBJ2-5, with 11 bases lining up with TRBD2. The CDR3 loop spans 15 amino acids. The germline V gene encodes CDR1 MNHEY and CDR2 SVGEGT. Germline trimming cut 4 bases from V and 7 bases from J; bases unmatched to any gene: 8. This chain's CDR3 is CASSSGLAVAGTQYF. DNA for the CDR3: TGTGCCAGCAGTTCGGGACTAGCGGTGGCAGGGACCCAGTACTTC.

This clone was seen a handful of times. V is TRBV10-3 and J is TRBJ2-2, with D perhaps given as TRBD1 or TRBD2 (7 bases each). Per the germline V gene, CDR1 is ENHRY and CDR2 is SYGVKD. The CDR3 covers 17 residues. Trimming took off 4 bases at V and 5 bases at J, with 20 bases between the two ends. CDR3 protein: CAISGVTGQGGTGELFF. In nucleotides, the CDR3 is TGTGCCATCAGTGGCGTTACAGGGCAGGGGGGGACCGGGGAGCTGTTTTTT.

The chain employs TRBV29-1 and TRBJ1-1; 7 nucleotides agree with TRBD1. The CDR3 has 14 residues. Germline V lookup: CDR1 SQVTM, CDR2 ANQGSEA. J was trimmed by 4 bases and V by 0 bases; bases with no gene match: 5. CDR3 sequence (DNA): TGCAGCGTTGAAGAGACAGGGTTGGGCACTGAAGCTTTCTTT. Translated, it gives CSVEETGLGTEAFF. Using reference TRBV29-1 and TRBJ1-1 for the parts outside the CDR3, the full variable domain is SAVISQKPSRDICQRGTSLTIQCQVDSQVTMMFWYRQQPGQSLTLIATANQGSEATYESGFVIDKFPISRPNLTFSTLTVSNMSPEDSSIYLCSVEETGLGTEAFFGQGTRLTVV.

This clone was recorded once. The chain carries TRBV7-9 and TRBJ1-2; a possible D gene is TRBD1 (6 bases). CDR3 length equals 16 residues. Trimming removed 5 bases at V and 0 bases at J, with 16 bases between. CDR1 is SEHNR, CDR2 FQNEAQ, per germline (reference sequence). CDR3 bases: TGTGCCAGCAGCCAAAGGCGGGGGGCCCCTAACTATGGCTACACCTTC. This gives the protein CASSQRRGAPNYGYTF.

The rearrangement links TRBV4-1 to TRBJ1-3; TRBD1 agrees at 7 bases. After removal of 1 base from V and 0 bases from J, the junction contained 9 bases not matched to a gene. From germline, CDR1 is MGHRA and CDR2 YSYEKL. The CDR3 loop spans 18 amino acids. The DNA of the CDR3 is TGCGCCAGCAGCCAAGGAACGGGACAGTCAGACTCTGGAAACACCATATATTTT. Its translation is CASSQGTGQSDSGNTIYF.

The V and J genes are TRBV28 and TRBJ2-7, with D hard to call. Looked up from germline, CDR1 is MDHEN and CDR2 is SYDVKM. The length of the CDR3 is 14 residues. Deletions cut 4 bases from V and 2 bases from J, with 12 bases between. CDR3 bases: TGTGCCAGCAGTTCCTTTGGCACGACCTACGAGCAGTACTTC. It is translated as CASSSFGTTYEQYF.

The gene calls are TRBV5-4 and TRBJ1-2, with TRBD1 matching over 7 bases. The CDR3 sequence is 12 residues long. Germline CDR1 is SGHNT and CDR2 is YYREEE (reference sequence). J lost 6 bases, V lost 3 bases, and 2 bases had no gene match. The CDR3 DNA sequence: TGTGCCAGCAGCTACGGACAGGATGGCTACACCTTC. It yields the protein CASSYGQDGYTF.

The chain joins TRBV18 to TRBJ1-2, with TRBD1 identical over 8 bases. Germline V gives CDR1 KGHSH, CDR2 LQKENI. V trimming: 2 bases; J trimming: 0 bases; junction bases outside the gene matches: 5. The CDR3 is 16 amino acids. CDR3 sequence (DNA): TGTGCCAGCTCACCAGACAGGGGCGAATCTAACTATGGCTACACCTTC. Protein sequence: CASSPDRGESNYGYTF. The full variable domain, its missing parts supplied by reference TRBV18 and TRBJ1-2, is NAGVMQNPRHLVRRRGQEARLRCSPMKGHSHVYWYRQLPEEGLKFMVYLQKENIIDESGMPKERFSAEFPKEGPSILRIQQVVRGDSAAYFCASSPDRGESNYGYTFGSGTRLTVV.

The CDR3 reads CASSSATRPTGELFF. The CDR3 DNA sequence: TGTGCCAGCAGCTCTGCGACTAGGCCCACCGGGGAGCTGTTTTTT. The chain joins TRBV5-6 to TRBJ2-2; TRBD2 is a possible D gene (6 bases). The germline V and J ends were trimmed by 3 bases and 4 bases, with 13 bases remaining between them. This CDR3 contains 15 residues. Germline V gives CDR1 SGHDT, CDR2 YYEEEE.

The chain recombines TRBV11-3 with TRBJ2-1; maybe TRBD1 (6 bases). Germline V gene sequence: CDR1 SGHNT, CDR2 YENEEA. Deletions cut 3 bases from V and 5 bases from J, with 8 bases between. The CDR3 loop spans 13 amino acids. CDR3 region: CASSLYRDNEQFF. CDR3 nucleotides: TGTGCCAGCAGCTTGTACAGGGACAATGAGCAGTTCTTC. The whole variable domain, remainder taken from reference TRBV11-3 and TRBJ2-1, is EAGVVQSPRYKIIEKKQPVAFWCNPISGHNTLYWYLQNLGQGPELLIRYENEEAVDDSQLPKDRFSAERLKGVDSTLKIQPAELGDSAVYLCASSLYRDNEQFFGPGTRLTVL.

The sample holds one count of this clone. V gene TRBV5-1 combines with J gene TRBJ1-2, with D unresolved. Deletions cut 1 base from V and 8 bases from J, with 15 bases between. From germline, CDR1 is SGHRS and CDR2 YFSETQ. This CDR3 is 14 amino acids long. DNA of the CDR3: TGCGCCAGCAGCTTGTCAGGCGCCCCCTTGGGCTACACCTTC. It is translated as CASSLSGAPLGYTF.

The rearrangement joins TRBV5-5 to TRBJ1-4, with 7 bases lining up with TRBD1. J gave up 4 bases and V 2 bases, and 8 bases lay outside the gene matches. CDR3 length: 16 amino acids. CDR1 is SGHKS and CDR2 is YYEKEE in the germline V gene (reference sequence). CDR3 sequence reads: CASSFPTGTVNEKLFF. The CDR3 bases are TGTGCCAGCAGCTTCCCTACCGGGACAGTTAATGAAAAACTGTTTTTT.

As DNA, the CDR3 is TGTGCCATCAGTGAGTTGGTAGGGCAGAGTCAGCCCCAGCATTTT. It specifies CAISELVGQSQPQHF. This chain joins TRBV10-3 and TRBJ1-5; D gene unclear. The germline V and J ends were trimmed by 1 base and 6 bases, with 13 bases remaining between them. CDR3 length: 15 amino acids. Per germline, CDR1 ENHRY and CDR2 SYGVKD.

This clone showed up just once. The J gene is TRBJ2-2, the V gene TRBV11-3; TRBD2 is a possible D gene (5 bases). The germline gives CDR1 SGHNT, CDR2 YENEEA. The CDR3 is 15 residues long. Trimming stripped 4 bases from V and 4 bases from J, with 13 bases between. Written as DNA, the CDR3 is TGTGCCAGCAGCTCACCCGGACTGTTCACCGGGGAGCTGTTTTTT. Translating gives CASSSPGLFTGELFF.

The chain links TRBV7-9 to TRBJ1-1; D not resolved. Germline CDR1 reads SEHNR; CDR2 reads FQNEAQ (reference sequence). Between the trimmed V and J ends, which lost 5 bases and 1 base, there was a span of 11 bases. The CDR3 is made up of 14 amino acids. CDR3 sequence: CASSTLQENTEAFF. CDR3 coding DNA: TGTGCCAGCAGCACCCTGCAGGAGAACACTGAAGCTTTCTTT.

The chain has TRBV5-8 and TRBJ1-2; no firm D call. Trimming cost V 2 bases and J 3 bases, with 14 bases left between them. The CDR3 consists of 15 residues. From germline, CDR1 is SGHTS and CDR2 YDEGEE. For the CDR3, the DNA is TGTGCCAGCAGCTTTTATCGGCAATCCGACTATGGCTACACCTTC. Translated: CASSFYRQSDYGYTF.

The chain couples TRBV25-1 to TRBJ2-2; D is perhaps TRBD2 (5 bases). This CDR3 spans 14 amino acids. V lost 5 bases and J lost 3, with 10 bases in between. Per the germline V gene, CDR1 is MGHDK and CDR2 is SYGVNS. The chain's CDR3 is CASSLPGYTGELFF. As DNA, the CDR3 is TGTGCCAGCAGTTTACCGGGATACACCGGGGAGCTGTTTTTT.